This record covers a single TCR beta chain. TCRdb redid the calling of the RT-PCR reads with MiXCR, one entry per CDR3 protein. The sample gives approximately 99,000 distinct CDR3 sequences, approximately 40% of which show up once; roughly 30% is in the top ten. These data originate in a study of patients and donors after allogeneic stem cell transplantation. Trimming removed 5 bases from V and 2 bases from J, with 19 bases in between. The CDR3 covers 17 residues. CDR1 SGHVS and CDR2 FNYEAQ come from the germline V gene. Sequenced material: blood, either unsorted or a sorted T cell fraction (not recorded which). The receptor was isolated from a human donor who was either an allogeneic HSCT recipient or a stem cell or donor lymphocyte infusion donor (not recorded which). It is not recorded whose cells these are; they may come from a transplant donor. The chain couples TRBV7-6 to TRBJ2-1; D is possibly TRBD2 (6 bases). CDR3 amino acids: CASSRRDFTRTYNEQFF. For the CDR3, the DNA is TGTGCCAGCAGCCGAAGGGACTTCACCCGGACCTACAATGAGCAGTTCTTC.